These 5 T cell receptor beta chains were all obtained from the same sample, sequenced in a study of blood T cell repertoires in COVID-19. Sequencing was performed with immunoSEQ multiplex PCR; in TCRdb, only in-frame clones are kept and a portion is missing. The repertoire holds roughly 88,000 clones, with 87% as singletons. Sequences were obtained from peripheral blood. These receptors all come from an older woman with COVID-19, enrolled during active disease.

This rearrangement joins TRBV6-5 to TRBJ1-1, with D possibly TRBD1 on 5 matching bases. Germline-derived CDR1 and CDR2 are MNHEY and SVGAGI. The CDR3 covers 13 residues. With 6 bases removed from V and 5 bases from J, the gap between germline ends came to 13 bases. The CDR3 DNA follows: TGTGCCAGCAGACAGGCCGGGGGGACTGAAGCTTTCTTT. Protein product: CASRQAGGTEAFF.

The sample holds one count of this clone. This chain uses TRBV5-1 with TRBJ2-1; 10 nucleotides agree with TRBD1. The ends lost 4 bases at V and 4 bases at J; junction bases unmatched: 11. Germline loops: CDR1 SGHRS, CDR2 YFSETQ. The CDR3 runs to 17 residues. The CDR3 is CASSMAPGGQGYNEQFF. The CDR3 DNA sequence: TGCGCCAGCAGCATGGCCCCGGGGGGACAGGGGTACAATGAGCAGTTCTTC.

CDR3: CASIRDRSSNQPQHF. CDR3 sequence (DNA): TGTGCCAGCATCCGCGACAGGAGTAGCAATCAGCCCCAGCATTTT. The chain is built from TRBV2 and TRBJ1-5; TRBD1 is a possible D gene (6 bases). The CDR3 extends over 15 amino acids. Per germline, CDR1 SNHLY and CDR2 FYNNEI. V was pared by 7 bases and J by 0 bases, with 13 bases between.

J is TRBJ2-5 and V is TRBV28; TRBD1 matches at 7 bases. This CDR3 has 15 amino acids. J gave up 2 bases and V 3 bases, and 6 bases lay outside the gene matches. Germline V gives CDR1 MDHEN, CDR2 SYDVKM. The CDR3 nucleotides read TGTGCCAGCAGTTTGGTGGGACAGACGCAAGAGACCCAGTACTTC. As protein: CASSLVGQTQETQYF.

This chain's CDR3 is CASSVVDRMDYGYTF. In DNA form, the CDR3 reads TGTGCCAGCAGCGTAGTCGACAGGATGGACTATGGCTACACCTTC. The rearrangement links TRBV9 to TRBJ1-2; D possibly corresponds to TRBD1 (6 bases). The germline V and J ends were trimmed by 0 bases and 3 bases, with 12 bases remaining between them. Per germline, CDR1 SGDLS and CDR2 YYNGEE. This CDR3 spans 15 amino acids.